One sample yielded the 21 T cell receptor beta chains listed below, sequenced in a study of Ad26.COV2.S vaccination and SARS-CoV-2 variants. Clones were read by immunoSEQ multiplex PCR, and TCRdb kept only the in-frame ones, dropping some. The table lists roughly 420,000 clones, 85% to 90% of them singletons. Documented treatment: roughly 20 received Ad26.COV2.S at low or high dose, single or two shots; roughly 5 received placebo; per-sample allocation not given. The investigators took samples on day 63 after the first vaccine or placebo injection. Sequenced material: peripheral blood, taken in a trial of Ad26.COV2.S vaccine versus placebo. These receptors came from a person between 18 and 65 years old who received the Ad26.COV2.S COVID-19 vaccine or a placebo.

This chain uses TRBV19 with TRBJ2-7; 11 bases map to TRBD1. Per germline, CDR1 LNHDA and CDR2 SQIVND (reference sequence). The CDR3 loop spans 16 amino acids. The junction had 5 bases not matched to a gene; V was cut back by 4 bases and J by 0 bases. The CDR3 region is CASSTSGTGGSYEQYF. CDR3 nucleotides: TGTGCCAGTAGTACCTCCGGGACAGGGGGCTCCTACGAGCAGTACTTC.

V is TRBV19 and J is TRBJ1-3; no firm D call. The CDR3 runs 16 residues. Deletions cut 7 bases from V and 4 bases from J, with 20 bases between. Germline CDR1 is LNHDA and CDR2 is SQIVND (reference sequence). CDR3 DNA: TGTGCCAGTACCCGTGTGAGGGCCCATCTGGGAAACACCATATATTTT. As protein: CASTRVRAHLGNTIYF.

The chain uses TRBV7-8 and TRBJ2-7; D remains ambiguous. The V end was cut by 8 bases, the J end by 1 base, with 12 bases between. The CDR3 loop spans 13 amino acids. Germline CDR1 is SGHVS and CDR2 is FQNEAQ. CDR3 region: CASQTGPSYEQYF. As DNA, the CDR3 is TGTGCCAGCCAGACCGGGCCTTCCTACGAGCAGTACTTC.

This clone was found once. The V and J genes are TRBV3-1 (or the pseudogene TRBV3-2) and TRBJ1-3; TRBD1 aligns across 8 bases. Germline CDR1 reads LGHDT; CDR2 reads YNNKEL (reference sequence). The CDR3 runs to 15 residues. V gave up 6 bases and J gave up 0 bases; unmatched junction bases: 4. This chain's CDR3 is CASSLDRGSGNTIYF. The CDR3 coding sequence is TGTGCCAGCAGTCTTGACAGGGGCTCTGGAAACACCATATATTTT.

The chain joins TRBV2 to TRBJ2-7; the match to TRBD1 covers 8 bases. The CDR3 contains 14 residues. Unmatched junction bases numbered 4, after V lost 5 bases and J lost 1 base. Germline V lookup: CDR1 SNHLY, CDR2 FYNNEI. The CDR3 sequence is CASSTGQVSYEQYF. CDR3 bases: TGTGCCAGCAGTACGGGACAGGTTTCCTACGAGCAGTACTTC.

V usage is TRBV4-1 and J usage is TRBJ2-7; D call uncertain. There are 16 residues in the CDR3. The ends were cut back, 1 base at V and 3 bases at J, with 16 bases in the middle. The V gene's germline CDR1 is MGHRA and CDR2 YSYEKL. The chain's CDR3 is CASSQAGGSLSYEQYF. In DNA, the CDR3 is TGCGCCAGCAGCCAAGCAGGTGGGTCCCTCAGCTACGAGCAGTACTTC.

V gene TRBV19 combines with J gene TRBJ1-3; maybe TRBD1 (6 bases). Deletions cut 5 bases from V and 8 bases from J, with 16 bases between. This CDR3 comprises 14 residues. Germline V gene data show CDR1 as LNHDA and CDR2 as SQIVND (reference sequence). The CDR3 is CASSLGHTVDTIYF. Written as DNA, the CDR3 is TGTGCCAGTAGTTTGGGACATACGGTTGACACCATATATTTT. The full variable domain, rest sourced from reference TRBV19 and TRBJ1-3, is DGGITQSPKYLFRKEGQNVTLSCEQNLNHDAMYWYRQDPGQGLRLIYYSQIVNDFQKGDIAEGYSVSREKKESFPLTVTSAQKNPTAFYLCASSLGHTVDTIYFGEGSWLTVV.

The J gene is TRBJ2-5, the V gene TRBV2; 7 nucleotides align to TRBD1. The length of the CDR3 is 14 residues. The junction had 5 bases not matched to a gene; V was cut back by 6 bases and J by 1 base. Germline V lookup: CDR1 SNHLY, CDR2 FYNNEI. The CDR3 DNA follows: TGTGCCAGCAGAACCGGACAGGTCCAAGAGACCCAGTACTTC. Translation gives CASRTGQVQETQYF.

This rearrangement joins TRBV6-2 or TRBV6-3 to TRBJ1-2, with D unclear. The germline V and J ends were trimmed by 0 bases and 4 bases, with 9 bases remaining between them. CDR3 size: 14 residues. From germline, CDR1 is MNHEY and CDR2 SVGEGT. The CDR3 region has the DNA TGTGCCAGCAGTTACTCGGACGATAGCTATGGCTACACCTTC. It translates to CASSYSDDSYGYTF.

The chain is built from TRBV11-2 and TRBJ2-2, with TRBD1 as a possible D gene (5 bases). Germline V gene sequence: CDR1 SGHAT, CDR2 FQNNGV. The V end was cut by 0 bases, the J end by 6 bases, with 14 bases between. This CDR3 is built from 16 residues. The CDR3 DNA is TGTGCCAGCAGCTTAGATTGGCCAGGGAAAGCCGGGGAGCTGTTTTTT. Protein product: CASSLDWPGKAGELFF.

The rearrangement links TRBV25-1 to TRBJ1-6; 7 bases map to TRBD1. CDR1 and CDR2 from the germline V gene are MGHDK and SYGVNS. The CDR3 length is 15 residues. V lost 0 bases and J lost 4; bases outside the gene matches: 0. CDR3 residues: CASSEYRGYNSPLHF. The CDR3 nucleotides read TGTGCCAGCAGTGAATACAGGGGGTATAATTCACCCCTCCACTTT.

The chain joins TRBV9 to TRBJ2-5; 9 bases fit TRBD2. Germline loops: CDR1 SGDLS, CDR2 YYNGEE. The CDR3 has 15 residues. V lost 2 bases and J lost 5; bases outside the gene matches: 7. The CDR3 sequence is CASSVGSGGHETQYF. The CDR3 DNA reads as TGTGCCAGCAGCGTGGGTAGCGGGGGTCACGAGACCCAGTACTTC.

This clone was recorded only once. The chain recombines TRBV7-2 with TRBJ2-3; weak D call: TRBD1 (5 bases). The CDR3 spans 13 residues. V was pared by 5 bases and J by 4 bases, with 10 bases between. Germline V gives CDR1 SGHTA, CDR2 FQGNSA. The CDR3 is CASSKGAADTQYF. In DNA form, the CDR3 reads TGTGCCAGCAGCAAAGGGGCAGCAGATACGCAGTATTTT.

V usage is TRBV7-9 and J usage is TRBJ2-6, with D uncertain. Germline CDR1 and CDR2: SEHNR and FQNEAQ (reference sequence). Trimming stripped 5 bases from V and 0 bases from J, with 8 bases between. The CDR3 is 15 residues long. Here the CDR3 DNA reads TGTGCCAGCAGCCCTACCTACTCTGGGGCCAACGTCCTGACTTTC. Residues: CASSPTYSGANVLTF.

The chain combines TRBV16 with TRBJ2-7, with D maybe TRBD1 (6 bases). The CDR3 spans 14 residues. The ends were cut back, 2 bases at V and 7 bases at J, with 15 bases in the middle. CDR1 is KGHSY, CDR2 FQNENV, per germline. The CDR3 reads CASSQPHGQGEQYF. The CDR3, as DNA: TGTGCCAGCAGCCAACCTCATGGGCAGGGGGAGCAGTACTTC.

This chain connects TRBV28 to TRBJ1-2; tentative D call: TRBD1 (5 bases). Trimming removed 4 bases at V and 0 bases at J, with 12 bases between. The CDR3 is 15 amino acids. Germline V CDR1 and CDR2: MDHEN, SYDVKM. The CDR3 DNA sequence: TGTGCCAGCAGTTGGGACCCTCGGGCTAACTATGGCTACACCTTC. This sequence encodes CASSWDPRANYGYTF.

The chain couples TRBV28 to TRBJ1-4; TRBD1 might be the D (5 bases). V shed 2 bases and J shed 2 bases, with 9 bases lying between them. Germline assignment: CDR1 MDHEN and CDR2 SYDVKM. There are 15 residues in the CDR3. The CDR3 sequence: CASSLQGLTNEKLFF. The DNA of the CDR3 is TGTGCCAGCAGTTTACAGGGACTTACTAATGAAAAACTGTTTTTT. Based on the CDR3 plus reference TRBV28 and TRBJ1-4, the full variable domain is DVKVTQSSRYLVKRTGEKVFLECVQDMDHENMFWYRQDPGLGLRLIYFSYDVKMKEKGDIPEGYSVSREKKERFSLILESASTNQTSMYLCASSLQGLTNEKLFFGSGTQLSVL.

The chain links TRBV11-2 to TRBJ1-2, with 7 bases that match TRBD1. Germline CDR1 and CDR2: SGHAT and FQNNGV. The CDR3 length is 16 residues. V lost 0 bases and J lost 7; bases outside the gene matches: 11. The CDR3 DNA follows: TGTGCCAGCAGCTTAGATCGCCAGGGGGTTTTTGGTGGCTACACCTTC. This codes for CASSLDRQGVFGGYTF.

The chain couples TRBV4-3 to TRBJ2-7; 9 nucleotides agree with TRBD2. The CDR3 runs 16 residues. In germline, CDR1 is LGHNA, CDR2 YSLEER. The trim removed 0 bases at V and 6 bases at J, leaving 9 bases unmatched. In nucleotides, the CDR3 is TGCGCCAGCAGCCAAGATTCCGCGGGGGGGCAATCCGAGCAGTACTTC. Residues: CASSQDSAGGQSEQYF.

V gene TRBV7-9 combines with J gene TRBJ1-1; TRBD1 is a possible D gene (6 bases). V lost 4 bases to trimming and J lost 3 bases, with 15 bases between them. Germline CDR1 and CDR2: SEHNR and FQNEAQ (reference sequence). There are 15 residues in the CDR3. This CDR3 reads CASSSMGGRDTEAFF. The CDR3 coding sequence is TGTGCCAGCAGCTCGATGGGGGGCAGGGACACTGAAGCTTTCTTT.

This chain connects TRBV5-6 to TRBJ2-2; D unclear. The germline V gene encodes CDR1 SGHDT and CDR2 YYEEEE. This CDR3 contains 15 residues. The germline V and J ends were trimmed by 3 bases and 2 bases, with 11 bases remaining between them. CDR3 in amino acids: CASSSTILNTGELFF. DNA for the CDR3: TGTGCCAGCAGCTCGACCATACTAAACACCGGGGAGCTGTTTTTT.